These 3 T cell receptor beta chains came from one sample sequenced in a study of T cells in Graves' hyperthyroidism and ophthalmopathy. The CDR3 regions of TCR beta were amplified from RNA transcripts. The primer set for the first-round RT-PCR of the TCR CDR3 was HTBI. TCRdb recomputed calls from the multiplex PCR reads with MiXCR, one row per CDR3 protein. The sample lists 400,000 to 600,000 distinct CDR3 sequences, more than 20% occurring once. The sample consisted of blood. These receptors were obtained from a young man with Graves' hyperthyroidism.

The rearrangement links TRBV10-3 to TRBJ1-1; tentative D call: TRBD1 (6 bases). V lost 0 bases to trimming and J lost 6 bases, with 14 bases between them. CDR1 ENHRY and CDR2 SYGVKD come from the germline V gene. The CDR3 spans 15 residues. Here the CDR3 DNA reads TGTGCCATCAGTGAGTCGGGGAGACAGGCCCCTGAAGCTTTCTTT. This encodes CAISESGRQAPEAFF.

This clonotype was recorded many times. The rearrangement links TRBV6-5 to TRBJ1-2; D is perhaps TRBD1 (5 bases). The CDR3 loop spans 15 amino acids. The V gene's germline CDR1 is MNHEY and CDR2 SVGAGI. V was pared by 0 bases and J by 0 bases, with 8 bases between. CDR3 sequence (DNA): TGTGCCAGCAGTTACTCTGGGGACTCTAACTATGGCTACACCTTC. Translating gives CASSYSGDSNYGYTF.

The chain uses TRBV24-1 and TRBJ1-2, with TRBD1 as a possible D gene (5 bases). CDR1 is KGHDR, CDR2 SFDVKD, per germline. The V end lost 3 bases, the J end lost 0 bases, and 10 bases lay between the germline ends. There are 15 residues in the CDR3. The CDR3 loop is CATSDGGDPNYGYTF. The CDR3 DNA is TGTGCCACCAGTGATGGGGGGGACCCTAACTATGGCTACACCTTC.